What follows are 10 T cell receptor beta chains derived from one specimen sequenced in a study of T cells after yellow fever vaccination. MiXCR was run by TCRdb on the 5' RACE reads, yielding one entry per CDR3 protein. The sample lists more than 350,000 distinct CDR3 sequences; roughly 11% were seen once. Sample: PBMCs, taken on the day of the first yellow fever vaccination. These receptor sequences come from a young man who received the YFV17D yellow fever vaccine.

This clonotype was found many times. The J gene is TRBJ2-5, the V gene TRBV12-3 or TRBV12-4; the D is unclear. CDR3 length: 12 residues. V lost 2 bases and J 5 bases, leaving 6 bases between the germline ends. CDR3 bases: TGTGCCAGCAGTTTACCAAGGGAGACCCAGTACTTC. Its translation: CASSLPRETQYF.

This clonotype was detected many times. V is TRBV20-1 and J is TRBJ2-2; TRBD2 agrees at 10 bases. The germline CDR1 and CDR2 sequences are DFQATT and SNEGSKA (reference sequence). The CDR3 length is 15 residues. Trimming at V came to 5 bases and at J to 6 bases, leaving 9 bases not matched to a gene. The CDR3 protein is CSAPSLAGLPGELFF. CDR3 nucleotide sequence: TGCAGTGCTCCCTCACTAGCGGGGCTACCCGGGGAGCTGTTTTTT.

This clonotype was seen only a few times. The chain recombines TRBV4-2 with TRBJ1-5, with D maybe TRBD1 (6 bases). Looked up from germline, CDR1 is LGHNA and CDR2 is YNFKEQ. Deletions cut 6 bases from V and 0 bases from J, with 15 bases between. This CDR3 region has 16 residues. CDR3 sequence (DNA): TGTGCCAGCAGGCGTAGAGGGGGGGATAGCAATCAGCCCCAGCATTTT. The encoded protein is CASRRRGGDSNQPQHF.

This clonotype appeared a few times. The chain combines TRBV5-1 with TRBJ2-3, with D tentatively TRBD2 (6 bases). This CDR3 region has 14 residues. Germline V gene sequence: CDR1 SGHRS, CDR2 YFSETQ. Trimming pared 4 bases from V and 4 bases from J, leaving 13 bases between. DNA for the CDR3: TGCGCCAGCAGCCCAATAGGAGGGCCAGATACGCAGTATTTT. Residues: CASSPIGGPDTQYF.

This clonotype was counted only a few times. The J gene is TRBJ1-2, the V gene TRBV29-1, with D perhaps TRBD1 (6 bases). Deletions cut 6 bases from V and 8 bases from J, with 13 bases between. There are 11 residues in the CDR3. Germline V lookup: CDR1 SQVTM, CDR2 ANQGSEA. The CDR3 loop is CSVAIGGGYTF. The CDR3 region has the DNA TGCAGCGTGGCGATAGGGGGGGGCTACACCTTC.

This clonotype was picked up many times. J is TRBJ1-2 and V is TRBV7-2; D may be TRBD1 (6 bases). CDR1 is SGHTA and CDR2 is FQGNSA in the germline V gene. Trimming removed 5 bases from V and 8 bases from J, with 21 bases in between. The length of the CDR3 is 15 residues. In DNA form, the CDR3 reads TGTGCCAGCAGCCGTTCTGGGCAGGGGCTCTCCGGCTACACCTTC. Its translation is CASSRSGQGLSGYTF.

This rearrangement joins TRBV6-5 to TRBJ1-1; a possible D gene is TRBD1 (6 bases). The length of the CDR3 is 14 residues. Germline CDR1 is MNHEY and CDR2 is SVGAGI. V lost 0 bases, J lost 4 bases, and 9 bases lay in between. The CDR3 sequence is CASSYSRTATEAFF. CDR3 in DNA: TGTGCCAGCAGTTACTCGAGGACAGCCACTGAAGCTTTCTTT.

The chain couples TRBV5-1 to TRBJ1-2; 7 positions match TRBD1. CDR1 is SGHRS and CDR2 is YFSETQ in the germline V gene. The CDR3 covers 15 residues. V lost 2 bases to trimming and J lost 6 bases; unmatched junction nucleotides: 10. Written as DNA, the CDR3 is TGCGCCAGCAGCTTCTCAGGGGGGAAGGATCATGGCTACACCTTC. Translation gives CASSFSGGKDHGYTF.

Here the CDR3 DNA reads TGCAGTGCTAGCGCGGGGTACACCGGGGAGCTGTTTTTT. Its translation: CSASAGYTGELFF. This rearrangement joins TRBV20-1 to TRBJ2-2; D is perhaps TRBD2 (6 bases). V gave up 3 bases and J gave up 3 bases, with 8 bases separating them. The V gene's germline CDR1 is DFQATT and CDR2 SNEGSKA (reference sequence). This CDR3 comprises 13 residues.

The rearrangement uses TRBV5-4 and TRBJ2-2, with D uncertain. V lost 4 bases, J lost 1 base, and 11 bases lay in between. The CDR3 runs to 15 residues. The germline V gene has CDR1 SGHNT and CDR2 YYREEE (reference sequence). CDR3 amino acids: CASSAYSWNTGELFF. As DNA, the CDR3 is TGTGCCAGCAGCGCTTACAGCTGGAACACCGGGGAGCTGTTTTTT. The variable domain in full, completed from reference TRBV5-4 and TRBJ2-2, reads ETGVTQSPTHLIKTRGQQVTLRCSSQSGHNTVSWYQQALGQGPQFIFQYYREEENGRGNFPPRFSGLQFPNYSSELNVNALELDDSALYLCASSAYSWNTGELFFGEGSRLTVL.